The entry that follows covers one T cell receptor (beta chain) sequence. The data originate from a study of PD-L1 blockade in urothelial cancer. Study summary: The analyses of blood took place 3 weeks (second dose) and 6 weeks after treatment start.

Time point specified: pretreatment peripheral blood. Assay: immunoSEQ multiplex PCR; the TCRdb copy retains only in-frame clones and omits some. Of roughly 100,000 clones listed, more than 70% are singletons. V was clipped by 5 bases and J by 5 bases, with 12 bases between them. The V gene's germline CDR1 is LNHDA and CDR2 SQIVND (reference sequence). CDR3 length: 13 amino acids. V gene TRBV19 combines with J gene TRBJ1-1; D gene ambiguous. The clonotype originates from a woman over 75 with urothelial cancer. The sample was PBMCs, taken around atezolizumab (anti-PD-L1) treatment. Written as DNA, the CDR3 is TGTGCCAGTAGTCCAGTAAGGAGTACTGAAGCTTTCTTT. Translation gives CASSPVRSTEAFF. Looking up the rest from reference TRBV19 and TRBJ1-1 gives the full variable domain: DGGITQSPKYLFRKEGQNVTLSCEQNLNHDAMYWYRQDPGQGLRLIYYSQIVNDFQKGDIAEGYSVSREKKESFPLTVTSAQKNPTAFYLCASSPVRSTEAFFGQGTRLTVV.